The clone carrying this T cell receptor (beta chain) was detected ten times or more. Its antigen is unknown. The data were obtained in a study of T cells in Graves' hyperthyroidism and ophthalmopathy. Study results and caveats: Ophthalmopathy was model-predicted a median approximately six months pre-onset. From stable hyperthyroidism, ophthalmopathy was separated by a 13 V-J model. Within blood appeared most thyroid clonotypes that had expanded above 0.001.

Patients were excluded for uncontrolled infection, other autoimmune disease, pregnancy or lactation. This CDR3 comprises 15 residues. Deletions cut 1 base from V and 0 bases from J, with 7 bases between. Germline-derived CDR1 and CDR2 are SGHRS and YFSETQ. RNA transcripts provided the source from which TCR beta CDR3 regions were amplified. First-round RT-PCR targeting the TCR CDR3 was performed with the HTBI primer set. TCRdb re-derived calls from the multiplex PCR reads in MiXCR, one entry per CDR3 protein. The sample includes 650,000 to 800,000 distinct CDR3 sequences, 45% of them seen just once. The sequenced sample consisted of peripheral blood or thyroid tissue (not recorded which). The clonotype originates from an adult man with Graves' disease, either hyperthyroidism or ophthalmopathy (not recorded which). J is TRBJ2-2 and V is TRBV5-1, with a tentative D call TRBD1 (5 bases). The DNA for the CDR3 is TGCGCCAGCAGCTTGTGGGGCTCGAACACCGGGGAGCTGTTTTTT. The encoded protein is CASSLWGSNTGELFF.